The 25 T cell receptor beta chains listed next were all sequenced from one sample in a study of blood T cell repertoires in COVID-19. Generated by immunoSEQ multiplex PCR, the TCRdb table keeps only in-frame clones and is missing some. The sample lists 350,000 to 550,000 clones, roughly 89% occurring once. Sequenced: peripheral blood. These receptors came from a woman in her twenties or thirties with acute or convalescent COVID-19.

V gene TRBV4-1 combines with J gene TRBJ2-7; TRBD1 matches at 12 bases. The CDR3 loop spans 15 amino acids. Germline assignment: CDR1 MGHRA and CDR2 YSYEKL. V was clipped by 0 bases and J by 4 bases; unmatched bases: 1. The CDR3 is CASSQEGQGAYEQYF. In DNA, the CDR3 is TGCGCCAGCAGCCAAGAGGGACAGGGGGCGTACGAGCAGTACTTC.

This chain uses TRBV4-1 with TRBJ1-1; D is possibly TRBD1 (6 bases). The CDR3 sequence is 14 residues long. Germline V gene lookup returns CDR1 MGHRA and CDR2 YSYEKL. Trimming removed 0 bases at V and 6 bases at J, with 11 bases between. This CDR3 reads CASSQDRGRAEAFF. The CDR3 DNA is TGCGCCAGCAGCCAAGACAGGGGTAGGGCTGAAGCTTTCTTT.

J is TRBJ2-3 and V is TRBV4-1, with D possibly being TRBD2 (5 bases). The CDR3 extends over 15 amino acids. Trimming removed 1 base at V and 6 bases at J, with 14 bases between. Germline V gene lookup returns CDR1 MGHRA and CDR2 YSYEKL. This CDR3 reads CASSQVGRPGDTQYF. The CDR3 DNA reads TGCGCCAGCAGCCAAGTAGGGCGCCCGGGGGATACGCAGTATTTT.

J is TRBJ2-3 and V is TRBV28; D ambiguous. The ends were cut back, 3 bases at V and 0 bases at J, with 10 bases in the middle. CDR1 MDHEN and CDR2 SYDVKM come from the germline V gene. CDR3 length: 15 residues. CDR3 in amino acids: CASSFPASSTDTQYF. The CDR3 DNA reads TGTGCCAGCAGTTTCCCCGCTAGTAGCACAGATACGCAGTATTTT.

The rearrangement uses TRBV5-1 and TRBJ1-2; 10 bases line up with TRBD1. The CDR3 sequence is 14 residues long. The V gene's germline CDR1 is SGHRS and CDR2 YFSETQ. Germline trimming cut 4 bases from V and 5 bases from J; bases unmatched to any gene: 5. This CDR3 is CASSPAGQGYGYTF. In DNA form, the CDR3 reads TGCGCCAGCAGCCCGGCGGGACAGGGGTATGGCTACACCTTC.

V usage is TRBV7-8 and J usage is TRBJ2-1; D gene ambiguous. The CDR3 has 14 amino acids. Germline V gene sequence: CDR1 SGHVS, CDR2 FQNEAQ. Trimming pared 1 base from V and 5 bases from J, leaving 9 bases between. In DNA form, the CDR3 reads TGTGCCAGCAGCTTAGTTTTTTTCGACAATGAGCAGTTCTTC. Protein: CASSLVFFDNEQFF.

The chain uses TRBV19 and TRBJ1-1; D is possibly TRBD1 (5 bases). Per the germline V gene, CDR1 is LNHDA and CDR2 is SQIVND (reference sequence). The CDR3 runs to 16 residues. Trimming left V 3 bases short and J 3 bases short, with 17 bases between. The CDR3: CASSIPARKGDTEAFF. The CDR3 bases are TGTGCCAGTAGTATCCCGGCTCGCAAAGGGGACACTGAAGCTTTCTTT.

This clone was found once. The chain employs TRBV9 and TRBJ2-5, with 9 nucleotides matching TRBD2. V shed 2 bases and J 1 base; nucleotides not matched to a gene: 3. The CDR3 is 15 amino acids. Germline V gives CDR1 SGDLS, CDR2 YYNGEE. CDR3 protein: CASSVGRGGQETQYF. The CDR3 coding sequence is TGTGCCAGCAGCGTTGGGCGGGGGGGCCAAGAGACCCAGTACTTC.

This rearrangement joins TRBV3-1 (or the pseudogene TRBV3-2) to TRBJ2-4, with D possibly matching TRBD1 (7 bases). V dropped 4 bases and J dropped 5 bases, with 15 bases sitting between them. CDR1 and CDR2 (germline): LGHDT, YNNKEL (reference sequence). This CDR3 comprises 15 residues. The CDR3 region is CASSLGTGEENIQYF. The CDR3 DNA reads TGTGCCAGCAGCCTGGGCACAGGGGAGGAAAACATTCAGTACTTC.

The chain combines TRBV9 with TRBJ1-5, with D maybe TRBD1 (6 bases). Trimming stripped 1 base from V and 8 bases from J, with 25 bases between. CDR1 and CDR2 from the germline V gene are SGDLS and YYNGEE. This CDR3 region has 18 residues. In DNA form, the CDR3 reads TGTGCCAGCAGCGTATCGCCCCCCGGGGGGCGCACGCTTAAGCCCCAGCATTTT. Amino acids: CASSVSPPGGRTLKPQHF.

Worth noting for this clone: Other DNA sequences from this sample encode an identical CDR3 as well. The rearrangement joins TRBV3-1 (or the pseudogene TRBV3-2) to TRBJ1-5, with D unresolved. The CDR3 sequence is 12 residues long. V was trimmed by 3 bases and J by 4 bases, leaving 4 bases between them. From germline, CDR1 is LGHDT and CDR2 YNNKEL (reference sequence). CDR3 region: CASSQLNQPQHF. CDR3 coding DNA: TGTGCCAGCAGCCAGTTAAATCAGCCCCAGCATTTT.

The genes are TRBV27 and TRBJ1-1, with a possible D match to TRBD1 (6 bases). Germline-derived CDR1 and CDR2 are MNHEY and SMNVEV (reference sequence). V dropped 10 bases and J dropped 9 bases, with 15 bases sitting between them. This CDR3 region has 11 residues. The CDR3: CATRGGAKAFF. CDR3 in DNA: TGTGCCACCCGGGGGGGGGCTAAAGCTTTCTTT.

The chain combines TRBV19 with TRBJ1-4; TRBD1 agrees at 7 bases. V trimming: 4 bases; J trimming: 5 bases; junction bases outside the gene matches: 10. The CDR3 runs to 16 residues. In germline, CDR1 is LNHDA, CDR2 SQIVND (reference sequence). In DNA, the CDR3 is TGTGCCAGTAGTACCCCCCGGTCAGGGGGAAATGAAAAACTGTTTTTT. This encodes CASSTPRSGGNEKLFF.

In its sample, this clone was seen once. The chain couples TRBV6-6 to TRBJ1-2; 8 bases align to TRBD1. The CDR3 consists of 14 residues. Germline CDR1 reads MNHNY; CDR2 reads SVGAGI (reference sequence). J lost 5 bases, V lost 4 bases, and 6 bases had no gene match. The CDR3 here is CASSSGGQVYGYTF. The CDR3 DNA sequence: TGTGCCAGCAGTTCCGGGGGACAGGTGTATGGCTACACCTTC.

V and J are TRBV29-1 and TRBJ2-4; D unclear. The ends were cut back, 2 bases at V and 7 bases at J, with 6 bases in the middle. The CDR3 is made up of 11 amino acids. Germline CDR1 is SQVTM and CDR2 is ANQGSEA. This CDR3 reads CSVEIANIQYF. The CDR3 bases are TGCAGCGTTGAAATCGCGAACATTCAGTACTTC.

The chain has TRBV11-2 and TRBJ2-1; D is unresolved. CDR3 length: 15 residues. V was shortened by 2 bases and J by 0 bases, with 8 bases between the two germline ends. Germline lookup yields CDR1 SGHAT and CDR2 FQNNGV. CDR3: CASSLSPSSYNEQFF. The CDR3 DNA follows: TGTGCCAGCAGCTTAAGTCCGAGCTCCTACAATGAGCAGTTCTTC.

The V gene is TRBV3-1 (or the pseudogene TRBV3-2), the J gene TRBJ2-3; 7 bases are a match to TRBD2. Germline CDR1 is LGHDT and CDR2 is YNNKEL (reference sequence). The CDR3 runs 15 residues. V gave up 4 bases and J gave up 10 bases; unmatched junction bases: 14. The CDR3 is CASSPLRGGGRAQYF. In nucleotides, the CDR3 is TGTGCCAGCAGCCCCCTACGCGGGGGTGGGAGGGCGCAGTATTTT.

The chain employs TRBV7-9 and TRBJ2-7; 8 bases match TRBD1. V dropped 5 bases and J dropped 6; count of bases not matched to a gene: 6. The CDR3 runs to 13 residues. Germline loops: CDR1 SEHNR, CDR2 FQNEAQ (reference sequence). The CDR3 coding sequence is TGTGCCAGCAGCCCCCCCGACAGGGGCGAGCAGTACTTC. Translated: CASSPPDRGEQYF. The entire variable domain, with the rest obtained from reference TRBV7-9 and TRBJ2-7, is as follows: DTGVSQNPRHKITKRGQNVTFRCDPISEHNRLYWYRQTLGQGPEFLTYFQNEAQLEKSRLLSDRFSAERPKGSFSTLEIQRTEQGDSAMYLCASSPPDRGEQYFGPGTRLTVT.

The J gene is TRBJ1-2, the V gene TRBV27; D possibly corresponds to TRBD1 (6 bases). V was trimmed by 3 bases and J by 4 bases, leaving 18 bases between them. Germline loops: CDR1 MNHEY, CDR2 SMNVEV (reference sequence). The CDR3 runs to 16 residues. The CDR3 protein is CASSFHPGVWSYGYTF. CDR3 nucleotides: TGTGCCAGCAGTTTCCACCCAGGGGTTTGGAGCTATGGCTACACCTTC.

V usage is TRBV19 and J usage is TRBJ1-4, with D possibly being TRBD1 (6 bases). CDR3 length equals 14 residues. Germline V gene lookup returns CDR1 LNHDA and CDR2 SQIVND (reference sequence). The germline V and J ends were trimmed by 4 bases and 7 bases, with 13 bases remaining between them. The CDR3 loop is CASSTGEYPEKLFF. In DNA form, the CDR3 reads TGTGCCAGTAGTACAGGGGAGTACCCTGAAAAACTGTTTTTT.

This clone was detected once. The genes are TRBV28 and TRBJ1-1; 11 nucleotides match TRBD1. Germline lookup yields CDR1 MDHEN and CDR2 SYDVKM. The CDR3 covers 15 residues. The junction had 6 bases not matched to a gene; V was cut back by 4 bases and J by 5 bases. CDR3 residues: CASSSGQGARTEAFF. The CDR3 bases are TGTGCCAGCAGTTCCGGACAGGGGGCTCGGACTGAAGCTTTCTTT.

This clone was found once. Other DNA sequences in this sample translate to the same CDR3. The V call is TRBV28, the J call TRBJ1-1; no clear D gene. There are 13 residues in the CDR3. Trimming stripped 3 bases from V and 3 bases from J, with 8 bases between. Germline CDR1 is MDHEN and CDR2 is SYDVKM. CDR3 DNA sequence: TGTGCCAGCAGTTTTACGGGGTACACTGAAGCTTTCTTT. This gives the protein CASSFTGYTEAFF.

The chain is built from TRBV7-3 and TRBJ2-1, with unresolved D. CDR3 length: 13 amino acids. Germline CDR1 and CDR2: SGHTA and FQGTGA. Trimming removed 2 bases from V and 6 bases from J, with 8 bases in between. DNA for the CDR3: TGTGCCAGCAGCTTACCAGGTATCAATGAGCAGTTCTTC. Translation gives CASSLPGINEQFF.

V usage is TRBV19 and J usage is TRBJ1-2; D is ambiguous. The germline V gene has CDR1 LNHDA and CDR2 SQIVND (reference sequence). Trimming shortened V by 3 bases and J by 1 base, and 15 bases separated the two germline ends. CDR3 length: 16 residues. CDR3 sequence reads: CASSIGAGSHNYGYTF. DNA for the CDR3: TGTGCCAGTAGTATTGGTGCCGGGTCCCATAACTATGGCTACACCTTC.

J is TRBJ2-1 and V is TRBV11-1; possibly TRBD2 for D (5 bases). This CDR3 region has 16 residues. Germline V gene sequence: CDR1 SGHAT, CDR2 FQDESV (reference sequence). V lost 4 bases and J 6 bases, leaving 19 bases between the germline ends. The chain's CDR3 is CASSYLPNGIFNEQFF. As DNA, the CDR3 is TGTGCCAGCAGCTACCTCCCGAACGGGATCTTCAATGAGCAGTTCTTC.